Each of the 23 T cell receptor beta chains below was sequenced from the same sample in a study of regulatory T cells in long-lasting Graves disease (TCRdb year 2021). Receptor libraries were prepared by multiplex PCR. The listed sequencing device is Illumina HiSeq 4000. To build TCR beta libraries, CDR3 regions were amplified by Arm-PCR using iRepertoire HTBI primers. Clones were called with MiXCR by TCRdb after fastp trimmed the public reads at Q25, and only in-frame beta chains were retained. Entries are consolidated by CDR3 protein sequence, retaining the most common genes and DNA. This sample lists 400,000 to 500,000 distinct CDR3 sequences; less than 20% were detected once. Of the sample, about 10% falls within the top ten clones. Sample time point, as interpreted from the label and publication: newly diagnosed GD, antithyroid drugs for less than 3 months. For both TCR sequencing and RNA sequencing, RNA was extracted from PBMCs using TRIzol.

These data also featured in a second study, about T cells in Graves' hyperthyroidism and ophthalmopathy.

The material sequenced was peripheral blood mononuclear cells (PBMCs), taken at new diagnosis, from a patient treated with antithyroid drugs. These receptors all come from a woman younger than 45 with Graves disease. Donor details come from another sample of the same person, matched by shared clones.

In this sample, this clonotype turned up many times. The genes are TRBV11-2 and TRBJ1-5, with a possible D match to TRBD1 (5 bases). Trimming left V 8 bases short and J 2 bases short, with 13 bases between. Germline assignment: CDR1 SGHAT and CDR2 FQNNGV. The CDR3 has 14 residues. The CDR3: CASARGLGNQPQHF. The CDR3 coding sequence is TGTGCCAGCGCTAGGGGTCTAGGCAATCAGCCCCAGCATTTT.

The J gene is TRBJ2-1, the V gene TRBV2; 9 bases map to TRBD2. Germline CDR1 reads SNHLY; CDR2 reads FYNNEI. The CDR3 totals 14 residues. Trimming took 8 bases from V and 9 from J; bases not matched to a gene: 11. The CDR3 coding sequence is TGTGCCAGCGGATCCGGGACTAGCTCGGGTGAGCAGTTCTTC. This sequence encodes CASGSGTSSGEQFF.

The chain carries TRBV28 and TRBJ2-5; D not certain. The CDR3 contains 14 residues. Looked up from germline, CDR1 is MDHEN and CDR2 is SYDVKM. V shed 4 bases and J shed 4 bases, with 13 bases lying between them. The CDR3 DNA sequence: TGTGCCAGCAGTTCCTCTGTTTTTTTAGAGACCCAGTACTTC. This translates into CASSSSVFLETQYF.

This clonotype showed up many times. The rearrangement joins TRBV27 to TRBJ2-7; D might be TRBD1 or TRBD2, each matching 5 bases. The germline V gene has CDR1 MNHEY and CDR2 SMNVEV (reference sequence). V shed 0 bases and J shed 4 bases, with 13 bases lying between them. The CDR3 spans 15 residues. CDR3 protein: CASSLSIKGPYEQYF. CDR3 DNA sequence: TGTGCCAGCAGTTTATCGATAAAGGGACCTTACGAGCAGTACTTC.

This clonotype occurred many times. The CDR3 region has the DNA TGTGCCAGCAGAACAACAGGGGGCATCCAGCCCCAGCATTTT. Protein product: CASRTTGGIQPQHF. The rearrangement joins TRBV6-1 to TRBJ1-5; 9 bases match TRBD1. Germline V lookup: CDR1 MNHNS, CDR2 SASEGT. Trimming took 6 bases from V and 7 from J; bases not matched to a gene: 7. This CDR3 spans 14 amino acids.

This chain joins TRBV11-2 and TRBJ2-3; perhaps TRBD2 as D (6 bases). V shed 0 bases and J shed 0 bases, with 7 bases lying between them. In germline, CDR1 is SGHAT, CDR2 FQNNGV. This CDR3 is built from 15 residues. DNA of the CDR3: TGTGCCAGCAGCTTAGAGCGGGACAGCACAGATACGCAGTATTTT. It yields the protein CASSLERDSTDTQYF.

This clonotype was recorded many times. V usage is TRBV6-2 or TRBV6-3 and J usage is TRBJ2-1; no clear D. The CDR3 has 15 residues. Trimming pared 2 bases from V and 0 bases from J, leaving 8 bases between. The V gene's germline CDR1 is MNHEY and CDR2 SVGEGT. The CDR3 sequence is CASSYVRSSYNEQFF. The CDR3, as DNA: TGTGCCAGCAGTTACGTGCGGAGCTCCTACAATGAGCAGTTCTTC.

This clonotype has more than one count but fewer than ten. The rearrangement links TRBV7-2 to TRBJ1-5, with 9 bases fitting TRBD1. V trimming: 6 bases; J trimming: 6 bases; junction bases outside the gene matches: 12. The CDR3 is 16 residues long. Germline assignment: CDR1 SGHTA and CDR2 FQGNSA. The CDR3 protein is CASSPHSGQGTQPQHF. The CDR3 coding sequence is TGTGCCAGCAGTCCTCACTCGGGACAGGGAACTCAGCCCCAGCATTTT.

This clonotype has a count of ten or more. The chain is built from TRBV11-2 and TRBJ2-7, with TRBD2 identical over 10 bases. The CDR3 contains 15 residues. Trimming cost V 5 bases and J 7 bases; bases outside gene matches: 11. From germline, CDR1 is SGHAT and CDR2 FQNNGV. The CDR3, as DNA: TGTGCCAGCAGCAGAGTGACTAGCGGGCCGGAAGAGCAGTACTTC. Encoded protein: CASSRVTSGPEEQYF.

This clonotype was counted many times. The J gene is TRBJ2-3, the V gene TRBV30, with 7 bases that match TRBD1. CDR1 and CDR2 from the germline V gene are GTSNPN and SVGIG (reference sequence). J gave up 0 bases and V 4 bases, and 16 bases lay outside the gene matches. CDR3 length: 18 residues. CDR3 nucleotides: TGTGCCTGGACCCGGGACAGAAACAGGGCGTATAGCACAGATACGCAGTATTTT. Translation gives CAWTRDRNRAYSTDTQYF.

This clonotype was picked up many times. The chain couples TRBV7-8 to TRBJ2-1; D is unclear. This CDR3 spans 12 amino acids. The V end lost 3 bases, the J end lost 15 bases, and 15 bases lay between the germline ends. Germline CDR1 is SGHVS and CDR2 is FQNEAQ. Here the CDR3 DNA reads TGTGCCAGCAGCTTGGGTGGTGGAGTGGGGTTCTTC. This codes for CASSLGGGVGFF. Together with reference TRBV7-8 and TRBJ2-1, the CDR3 gives the full variable domain: GAGVSQSPRYKVAKRGQDVALRCDPISGHVSLFWYQQALGQGPEFLTYFQNEAQLDKSGLPSDRFFAERPEGSVSTLKIQRTQQEDSAVYLCASSLGGGVGFFGPGTRLTVL.

The table lists this clonotype with many counts. This chain links TRBV20-1 with TRBJ2-7; D remains unclear. CDR3 length equals 13 residues. Germline V gene data show CDR1 as DFQATT and CDR2 as SNEGSKA (reference sequence). Trimming cost V 2 bases and J 3 bases, with 11 bases left between them. The CDR3 spells CSARSSRIYEQYF. The CDR3, as DNA: TGCAGTGCTAGATCATCACGGATCTACGAGCAGTACTTC.

The chain recombines TRBV29-1 with TRBJ2-1; TRBD1 agrees at 7 bases. This CDR3 comprises 13 residues. J was trimmed by 2 bases and V by 7 bases; bases with no gene match: 5. The germline gives CDR1 SQVTM, CDR2 ANQGSEA. CDR3 in amino acids: CSAKTGTYNEQFF. Here the CDR3 DNA reads TGCAGCGCAAAGACAGGGACCTACAATGAGCAGTTCTTC.

The chain is built from TRBV6-1 and TRBJ1-1; tentatively, D is TRBD1 (5 bases). Germline-derived CDR1 and CDR2 are MNHNS and SASEGT. This CDR3 contains 13 residues. V lost 8 bases to trimming and J lost 5 bases, with 15 bases between them. Here the CDR3 reads CASLRVTVTEAFF. CDR3 bases: TGTGCCAGCCTCAGGGTAACGGTTACTGAAGCTTTCTTT.

The chain couples TRBV20-1 to TRBJ1-2; D possibly corresponds to TRBD1 (5 bases). Trimming removed 6 bases from V and 3 bases from J, with 17 bases in between. From germline, CDR1 is DFQATT and CDR2 SNEGSKA (reference sequence). The CDR3 is made up of 14 amino acids. The CDR3, as DNA: TGCAGTGCCCCTTGGGAGGGGTCTGACTATGGCTACACCTTC. Protein product: CSAPWEGSDYGYTF.

This clonotype was observed a few times. V and J are TRBV24-1 and TRBJ2-5; 8 positions match TRBD2. V lost 1 base, J lost 4 bases, and 4 bases stayed unmatched. Germline assignment: CDR1 KGHDR and CDR2 SFDVKD. The CDR3 totals 15 residues. CDR3 residues: CATSDFSGMGETQYF. For the CDR3, the DNA is TGTGCCACCAGTGATTTTAGCGGGATGGGAGAGACCCAGTACTTC.

In its sample, this clonotype was seen a few times. J is TRBJ2-6 and V is TRBV6-1; the D gene is possibly TRBD2 (7 bases). The ends were cut back, 6 bases at V and 4 bases at J, with 25 bases in the middle. The germline V gene has CDR1 MNHNS and CDR2 SASEGT. This CDR3 has 19 amino acids. CDR3 coding DNA: TGTGCCAGCAGACCTCTGGGTGTCGGGGGGCGTTTAGGGGCCAACGTCCTGACTTTC. It codes for CASRPLGVGGRLGANVLTF.

This rearrangement joins TRBV27 to TRBJ2-5; D may be TRBD1 (6 bases). Trimming pared 0 bases from V and 4 bases from J, leaving 18 bases between. Germline CDR1 MNHEY, CDR2 SMNVEV (reference sequence). This CDR3 comprises 17 residues. The CDR3 sequence is CASSLSEGRGFGETQYF. The CDR3 nucleotides are TGTGCCAGCAGTTTATCCGAGGGCAGGGGTTTTGGAGAGACCCAGTACTTC.

As regards this clonotype: A single base separates this from a much larger clone, so it may be a read error. The rearrangement uses TRBV27 and TRBJ2-1; 7 nucleotides agree with TRBD1. V shed 4 bases and J 10 bases; nucleotides not matched to a gene: 10. CDR1 is MNHEY and CDR2 is SMNVEV in the germline V gene (reference sequence). The CDR3 length is 14 residues. The chain's CDR3 is CASSYRDSFYEQFF. In nucleotides, the CDR3 is TGTGCCAGCAGTTACCGGGACAGCTTCTACGAGCAGTTCTTC.

This clonotype was picked up many times. The chain recombines TRBV28 with TRBJ2-7; 7 bases agree with TRBD2. The J segment lost 6 bases and the V segment lost 3 bases, leaving 8 bases of the junction unmatched. This CDR3 is 14 amino acids long. Germline V gene lookup returns CDR1 MDHEN and CDR2 SYDVKM. The CDR3 bases are TGTGCCAGCAGTTTCGGCGGGAGACGGGGCGAGCAGTACTTC. It translates to CASSFGGRRGEQYF.

This clonotype was seen ten or more times. This rearrangement joins TRBV20-1 to TRBJ2-2; 12 bases fit TRBD2. The CDR3 length is 15 residues. The junction had 7 bases not matched to a gene; V was cut back by 4 bases and J by 7 bases. Germline-derived CDR1 and CDR2 are DFQATT and SNEGSKA (reference sequence). CDR3 amino acids: CSAIASGRADGELFF. DNA for the CDR3: TGCAGTGCTATAGCTAGCGGGAGGGCCGACGGGGAGCTGTTTTTT.

The V call is TRBV3-1, the J call TRBJ1-4; TRBD1 is a possible D gene (5 bases). CDR1 and CDR2 from the germline V gene are LGHDT and YNNKEL (reference sequence). The CDR3 runs to 13 residues. Trimming removed 5 bases from V and 5 bases from J, with 9 bases in between. CDR3: CASSAPGNEKLFF. CDR3 nucleotide sequence: TGTGCCAGCAGCGCACCAGGGAATGAAAAACTGTTTTTT.

This rearrangement joins TRBV19 to TRBJ1-5; 8 bases are a match to TRBD1. V lost 4 bases to trimming and J lost 11 bases; unmatched junction nucleotides: 19. This CDR3 spans 17 amino acids. Germline lookup yields CDR1 LNHDA and CDR2 SQIVND (reference sequence). The CDR3 loop is CASSTNRGWLLSSAQHF. The CDR3 DNA follows: TGTGCCAGTAGTACCAACAGGGGGTGGTTGCTATCCTCAGCCCAGCATTTT.